The T cell receptor beta chain described here comes from a study of cytomegalovirus exposure and HLA in healthy donors. Notes on the study in general: The study listed some 160 cytomegalovirus-associated TCR beta chains. Most of the CMV-associated TCR beta chains (in a later analysis) appeared to be HLA-restricted. Indistinguishability led to the exclusion of some V segments, TRBV6-2 and TRBV6-3 included. Productive rates of about 87% or about 30% were seen for most TCR beta V segments in an earlier analysis.

The CDR3 spans 16 residues. Unmatched junction bases numbered 9, after V lost 0 bases and J lost 3 bases. Germline assignment: CDR1 SQVTM and CDR2 ANQGSEA. Notes on this clone: Its specificity is unknown.

60 Vbeta and 13 Jbeta primers were used in PCR. The table came from immunoSEQ multiplex PCR; TCRdb's copy has only in-frame clones and leaves some out. Among 190,000 or so clones listed, around 75% were seen once. The sequence derives from a male donor in good health and CMV-seropositive. The sequencing input was PBMCs. The chain recombines TRBV29-1 with TRBJ2-7; 9 positions agree with TRBD1. CDR3 residues: CSVEDRGGTGNYEQYF. The DNA for the CDR3 is TGCAGCGTTGAAGATCGAGGGGGGACAGGGAACTACGAGCAGTACTTC.